This TCR beta chain was identified in a study of cytomegalovirus exposure and HLA in healthy donors (dated by TCRdb to about 2017). Study-level background: An earlier analysis of some 620 of the donors reported around 280 Gb of sequence data and 100 million to 120 million unique TCR beta sequences obtained from about 180 million T cells. The number of donors typed differed by locus, with roughly 629-640 for A, B, C, DRB1 and DQB1, roughly 520 for DQA1, some 570 for DPA1, and some 450 for DPB1. Along with the roughly 670-subject first cohort, a separate validation cohort of over a hundred different subjects was used. Class I and class II HLA loci were covered by the typing at four-digit resolution. A later analysis re-examined previously published TCR beta repertoires from just over 650 donors and added high-resolution HLA genotyping to investigate patterns of TCR occurrence. A later genetic analysis took genome-wide SNP genotypes for about three fifths of the roughly 670 donors and used that subset as a discovery cohort. Every repertoire in the discovery cohort had been generated on one and the same sequencing platform. To predict cytomegalovirus infection status, the study brought together high-throughput TCR immunosequencing, statistical association of individual TCRs with disease status, and machine learning. Among around 400 genotyped donors of the cohort, an average of about 240,000 unique TCR beta nucleotide sequences was sequenced per donor, of which 15% to 20% were non-productive. Roughly 310 gigabases of sequencing data and some 85 million unique TCR sequences were included in an early release covering several hundred HLA-typed donors. Of the 300 to 450 genotyped donors, approximately 82% fell in the genetic ancestry cluster associated with self-reported Caucasian donors. A few DR-DQ haplotypes were treated as single units for association and clustering because of strong linkage in the cohort. An earlier analysis of around 540 of the donors applied high-throughput TCR beta sequencing to assess whether each TCR beta V gene segment acted as functional or pseudogenic. The study aimed to test whether cataloging public T cell receptors could reveal signatures of past pathogen exposure. Rather than using new phenotypic data, the later analysis identified candidate immune exposures from TCR beta sequences and from how often those sequences occurred across donors. Alongside the repertoire data, information on donor age, sex, ethnicity and CMV serostatus was compiled. The T cell repertoires of some 670 subjects were profiled by immunosequencing and related to cytomegalovirus serostatus. General findings and caveats noted by the study authors: Because HLA typing was unavailable for some donors at each locus, only the typed subset was used in association tests. In a later analysis, the rate of TCR association differed among HLA loci, with DRB1 alleles having the most associated TCRs and HLA-C alleles having the fewest. According to a later genetic analysis, donors in an Asian-associated ancestry cluster had fewer N-insertions in productive TCRs than the approximately 630-donor mean. Some IMGT-functional V segments, including TRBV6-2 and TRBV6-3, could not be distinguished by the 87-base-pair reads and were therefore excluded. CMV serostatus was the only immune exposure information available for the cohort. Across donors, most TCR sequences were observed very rarely, whereas some public TCRs were present in many individuals. According to a later analysis, most CMV-associated TCR beta chains appeared to be HLA-restricted, and the HLA associations seemed to be driven largely by CMV exposure. In vitro tests confirmed that a few of the cytomegalovirus-associated TCR beta chains recognize cytomegalovirus antigens. A cluster of highly shared sequence variants was judged likely to be a technical artifact of the sequencing pipeline. Roughly uniform sequencing depth across donors was assumed in presence/absence analyses, although this assumption may not hold. A further reported finding was that TCR beta sequences accurately predicted the HLA-A and HLA-B alleles for most subjects in the first cohort. Broadly in line with IMGT annotations, most TCR beta V segments showed up in productive rearrangements about 87% or about 30% of the time in an earlier analysis of several hundred of the donors. Linkage disequilibrium might explain the correlated functional status among segregating V segments, but an unknown experimental factor could not be excluded. A later analysis reported that several top co-occurrence clusters appeared linked to parvovirus B19, influenza, CMV and Epstein-Barr virus. The classifier was reported to diagnose cytomegalovirus status with high specificity and sensitivity in both the original cohort and the validation cohort. According to the authors, the approach could potentially be generalized to other disease states and immunological phenotypes. In a later analysis, HLA-associated TCR beta chains showed more clonal expansion and lower generation probabilities than non-associated chains that were equally common. In the study, 150 to 200 TCR beta chains were listed as associated with cytomegalovirus. A later analysis associated about 17,000 TCR beta sequences with specific HLA alleles at a false discovery rate of 0.05. An association between a missense DCLRE1C variant and V-gene and J-gene trimming of TCR beta chains was found in a later genetic analysis and replicated in an independent cohort. Because counts were too low, 15 to 20 rarely observed V segments, including chromosome 9 orphons, were excluded from the earlier analysis of a few hundred of the donors. The cohort was sequenced for TCR beta chains only, and without alpha or paired-chain data the features that could be detected were limited. Strong co-occurrence of HLA alleles, especially DR and DQ, made assigning TCR associations to individual alleles difficult.

Of note for this clone: What antigen it recognizes has not been identified. Base qualities are not recorded, but no much larger clone differs from it by a single base.

Preparation of the library involved the immunoSEQ multiplex PCR assay. For the multiplex PCR, a mixture combining 60 forward primers for TCR Vbeta segments and 13 reverse primers for TCR Jbeta segments was used. A multiplex PCR assay on genomic DNA amplified the CDR3 region of rearranged TCR beta genes. Amplified TCR beta libraries were sequenced as 87-base-pair reads on the Illumina HiSeq System. Turning to the authors' computational methods: Across the 670 or so repertoires, a later analysis counted approximately 83 million unique TCR beta chains, roughly 11 million of which were shared by at least two donors. Raw reads were error-corrected and collapsed into unique sequences by a nearest-neighbor algorithm in which closely related sequences were merged to remove PCR and sequencing errors. Alignment of CDR3 sequences to IMGT reference sequences was used to assign V, D and J gene segments. For a sequence to be retained, at least a six-nucleotide match to both a V gene segment and a J gene segment was required. A rearrangement was called productive if the CDR3 had no stop codons and remained in frame with V and J, and every other rearrangement was called non-productive. Following IMGT convention, CDR3 was defined as the stretch from the second conserved V-encoded cysteine to the conserved J-encoded phenylalanine. The earlier analysis of about 590 of the donors excluded sequences that lacked an unambiguous match to a single V gene segment. In an earlier analysis of 587 of the donors, V segments were called functional above 56.7% productive rearrangements and were called segregating when the between-donor standard deviation exceeded 5%. To diagnose cytomegalovirus status from the catalog of TCR beta chain sequences, a statistical classification framework was built. In a later analysis, V and J genes were assigned by comparing TCR nucleotide sequences against IMGT/GENE-DB human TR gene sequences. The TCRdist pipeline was used in a later analysis to assign CDR3 sequences and most-parsimonious VDJ recombination scenarios. In a later analysis, each TCR beta chain was defined by its CDR3 amino acid sequence together with its V-gene family, and reads lacking a unique V-gene family were excluded. A later analysis removed roughly 590 highly shared, low-generation-probability nucleotide sequences to deal with suspected cross-contamination and a sequencing artifact. For each public chain, a later analysis derived a clonal expansion index from normalized ranks of inferred template counts within each repertoire. In a later analysis, generation probabilities were computed using a VDJ recombination model fitted to out-of-frame rearrangements, and the results were checked against IGoR. A later analysis scored TCR-TCR, TCR-HLA and TCR-CMV co-occurrence with hypergeometric tests, applying a repertoire-size bias correction to TCR pairs. False discovery rates were estimated in a later analysis by permuting HLA or CMV assignments 20 times. In a later analysis, co-occurring TCRs were grouped with DBSCAN, and TCRdist sequence similarity was added when clustering was performed within HLA-allele-positive subsets. Repertoires with fewer than 30,000 or more than 120,000 public chains, plus five repertoires with anomalous nucleotide sharing, were excluded from co-occurrence clustering. The immuneACCESS repertoire file appears here via TCRdb, limited to in-frame rearrangements. These files lack a portion of the clones; in checked studies, under half of the deficit traces to unresolved V genes, and the cause of the others is not known. For V, J and clone size, that table is used; D and trimming come from the DNA. The sample has 90,000 to 100,000 clones on record, about 62% of them singletons. The top ten constitute under 5% of the sample.

The cohort comprised fewer than 750 healthy bone marrow donors. Cohort members were all nominally healthy when sampled, although unrecorded immune exposures were likely present. The donor tested CMV seronegative, placing the donor among the approximately 360 seronegative members of the cohort. A peripheral blood sample was provided by each donor, and peripheral blood mononuclear cells were used for TCR beta sequencing. Genomic DNA was extracted from the blood cell samples with the Qiagen DNeasy Blood Extraction Kit. The cysteine opens and the phenylalanine closes a CDR3 of 17 amino acids. Only the CDR3 portion is preserved as DNA: 51 bases, with reading frame beginning at the first base. Between the V and J ends, shortened by 5 bases and 2 bases respectively, the junction contains 21 bases. CDR1 and CDR2 were assigned from the germline V gene (reference sequence) as MNHEY and SMNVEV.

The specimen sequenced was PBMCs. The sequence joins TRBV27 to TRBJ2-5; tentative D gene TRBD2, with 6 bases matching. The source is a young man in good health and CMV-seronegative. The encoded CDR3 is CASSPKFVGGIQETQYF. The bases are TGTGCCAGCAGTCCCAAGTTTGTCGGGGGAATACAAGAGACCCAGTACTTC.